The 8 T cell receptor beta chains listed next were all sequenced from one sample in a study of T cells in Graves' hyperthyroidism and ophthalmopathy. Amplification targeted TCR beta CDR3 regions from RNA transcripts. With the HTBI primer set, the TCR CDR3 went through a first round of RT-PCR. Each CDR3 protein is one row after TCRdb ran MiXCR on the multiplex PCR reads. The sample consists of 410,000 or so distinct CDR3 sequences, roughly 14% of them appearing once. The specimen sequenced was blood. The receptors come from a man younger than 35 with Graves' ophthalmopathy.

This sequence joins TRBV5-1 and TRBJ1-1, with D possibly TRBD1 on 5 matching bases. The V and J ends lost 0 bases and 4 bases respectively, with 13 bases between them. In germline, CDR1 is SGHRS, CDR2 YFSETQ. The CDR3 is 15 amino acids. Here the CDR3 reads CASSLGGRGGTEAFF. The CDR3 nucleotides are TGCGCCAGCAGCTTGGGGGGCAGAGGCGGCACTGAAGCTTTCTTT.

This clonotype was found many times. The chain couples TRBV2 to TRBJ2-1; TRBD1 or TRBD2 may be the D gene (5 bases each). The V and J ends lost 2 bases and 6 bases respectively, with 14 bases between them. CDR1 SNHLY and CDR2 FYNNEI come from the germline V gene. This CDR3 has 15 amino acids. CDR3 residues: CASSERGIVGNEQFF. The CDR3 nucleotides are TGTGCCAGCAGTGAACGGGGCATTGTCGGCAATGAGCAGTTCTTC.

In nucleotides, the CDR3 is TGTGCCAGCGGCTCCGGACTAGCGTCCGATGAGCAGTTCTTC. Encoded protein: CASGSGLASDEQFF. The chain is built from TRBV7-9 and TRBJ2-1; 9 positions match TRBD2. This CDR3 spans 14 amino acids. The junction had 10 bases not matched to a gene; V was cut back by 8 bases and J by 8 bases. CDR1 SEHNR and CDR2 FQNEAQ come from the germline V gene (reference sequence).

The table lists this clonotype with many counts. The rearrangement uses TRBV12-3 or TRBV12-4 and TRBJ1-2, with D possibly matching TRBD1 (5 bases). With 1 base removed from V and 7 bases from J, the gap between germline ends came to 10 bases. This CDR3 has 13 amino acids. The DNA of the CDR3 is TGTGCCAGCAGTTTAGAAGGGGAGGGTGGCTACACCTTC. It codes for CASSLEGEGGYTF.

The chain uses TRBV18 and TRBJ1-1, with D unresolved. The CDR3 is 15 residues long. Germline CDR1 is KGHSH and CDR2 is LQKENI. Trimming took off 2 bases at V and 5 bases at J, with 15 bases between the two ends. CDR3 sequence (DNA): TGTGCCAGCTCACCAGGGAGCCAAGGAGTGACTGAAGCTTTCTTT. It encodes CASSPGSQGVTEAFF.

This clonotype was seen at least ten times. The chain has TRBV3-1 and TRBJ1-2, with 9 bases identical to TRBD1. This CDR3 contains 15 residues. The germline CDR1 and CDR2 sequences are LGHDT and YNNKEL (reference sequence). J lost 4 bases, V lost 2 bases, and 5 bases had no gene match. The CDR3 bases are TGTGCCAGCAGCCAATCGGGACAGGGCGGCTATGGCTACACCTTC. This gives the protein CASSQSGQGGYGYTF.

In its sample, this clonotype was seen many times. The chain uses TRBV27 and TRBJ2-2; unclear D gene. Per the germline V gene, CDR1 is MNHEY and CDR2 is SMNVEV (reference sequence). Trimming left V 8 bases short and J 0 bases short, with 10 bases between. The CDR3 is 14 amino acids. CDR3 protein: CASRREPNTGELFF. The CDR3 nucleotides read TGTGCCAGCCGGCGCGAACCGAACACCGGGGAGCTGTTTTTT.

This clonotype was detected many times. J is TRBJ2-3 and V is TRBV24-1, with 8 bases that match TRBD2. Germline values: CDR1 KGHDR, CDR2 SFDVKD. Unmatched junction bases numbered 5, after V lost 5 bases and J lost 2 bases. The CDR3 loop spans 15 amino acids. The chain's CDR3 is CATSVIAGSTDTQYF. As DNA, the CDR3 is TGTGCCACCAGTGTCATAGCGGGATCCACAGATACGCAGTATTTT.